This T cell receptor (beta chain) emerged from a study of cytomegalovirus exposure and HLA in healthy donors. Study-level points and caveats: The authors judged a highly shared variant cluster likely a sequencing artifact.

In this sample, this clone turned up a few times. Its cognate antigen is unknown. Primers included in the PCR were 60 Vbeta and 13 Jbeta primers. Method: immunoSEQ multiplex PCR; TCRdb's copy keeps in-frame clones and lacks some. The repertoire has about 84,000 clones, 63% of them found once; the top ten carry 15%. This CDR3 has 14 amino acids. Germline-derived CDR1 and CDR2 are SEHNR and FQNEAQ (reference sequence). Trimming shortened V by 7 bases and J by 2 bases, and 15 bases separated the two germline ends. The chain is built from TRBV7-9 and TRBJ2-7, with D maybe TRBD2 (5 bases). The sequence was obtained from a woman aged 40 to 50 in good health and CMV-seropositive. Sequencing was done on a sample of PBMCs. In DNA form, the CDR3 reads TGTGCCAGCACCCCAGAGGGAAAAACCTACGAGCAGTACTTC. This translates into CASTPEGKTYEQYF.